The T cell receptor (beta chain) described here comes from a study of CD8+ T cells in alopecia areata. Study-wide findings and caveats: Uncertain still, given a single nonresponder, is whether baseline CD8+ expansion links to response. Sharing of TCRs across patients appeared less clear than in mice, possibly for HLA-related reasons. Amid tofacitinib therapy, many expanded lesional clones stayed present in scalp and blood. The study also sequences resident alphabeta T cells of normal skin in scalp samples.

As concerns this clone: The antigen is unknown.

Treatment described: oral pan-JAK inhibitor, 5-10 mg twice daily. The CDR3 totals 16 residues. CDR1 SGDLS and CDR2 YYNGEE come from the germline V gene. The V and J ends lost 0 bases and 6 bases, in that order; junction bases with no gene match: 10. Sequencing relied on a cDNA template that was reverse transcribed from extracted RNA. TCRdb's copy holds only in-frame clones and misses some; the assay was immunoSEQ multiplex PCR. The table records 40,000 to 50,000 clones, 65% of them present only once. The sequence came from a human donor with alopecia areata. The chain has TRBV9 and TRBJ1-2; 8 bases match TRBD1. The starting material was CD8+ T cells sorted from blood, obtained at week 4, from a patient treated with tofacitinib. The CDR3 reads CASSVGPRAGGDGYTF. In DNA form, the CDR3 reads TGTGCCAGCAGCGTAGGCCCGCGGGCAGGGGGCGATGGCTACACCTTC.